This T cell receptor beta chain comes out of a study of regulatory T cells in long-lasting Graves disease. Overall study findings and caveats: Among persistent patients, a larger number of public clonotypes were shared (about 3,000) than among newly diagnosed patients (about 970).

Looked up from germline, CDR1 is DFQATT and CDR2 is SNEGSKA (reference sequence). Trimming left V 1 base short and J 0 bases short, with 6 bases between. This CDR3 has 14 amino acids. This clonotype occurred many times. Its antigen is unknown. Time point: newly diagnosed GD, antithyroid drugs for less than 3 months. PBMC-derived RNA was used for the TCR library. The peripheral blood volume drawn was around 10 milliliters, and it was collected into EDTA tubes. According to the study, TCR beta libraries were built with iRepertoire HTBI primers and CDR3-region Arm-PCR. MiXCR was run by TCRdb on the multiplex PCR reads, yielding one entry per CDR3 protein. The sample includes hundreds of thousands of distinct CDR3 sequences, 16% of them seen just once. The data also belong to a second study, concerning T cells in Graves' hyperthyroidism and ophthalmopathy. From that paper: Among thyroid clonotypes expanded above 0.001, most also appeared in blood.

The source is a woman in her twenties or thirties with Graves disease. The chain links TRBV20-1 to TRBJ2-2; the D gene is possibly TRBD1 (5 bases). Here the sequenced sample was peripheral blood mononuclear cells (PBMCs), taken at new diagnosis, from a patient treated with antithyroid drugs. The CDR3 loop is CSARAGTNTGELFF. The CDR3 DNA follows: TGCAGTGCTAGAGCAGGGACGAACACCGGGGAGCTGTTTTTT.